The 5 T cell receptor beta chains below were found in one sample sequenced in a study of long-term antiretroviral therapy in people with HIV. The authors ran the immunoSEQ assay, v3.0, at survey level. Generated by immunoSEQ multiplex PCR, the TCRdb table keeps only in-frame clones and is missing some. The table includes tens of thousands of clones, roughly 85% detected once. Here the sequenced sample was unsorted PBMCs, taken approximately 3.3 years after starting antiretroviral therapy. The receptors shown here come from a man younger than 35 with HIV.

This chain links TRBV28 with TRBJ2-1, with TRBD2 identical over 16 bases. The CDR3 runs to 18 residues. V lost 4 bases, J lost 2 bases, and 5 bases stayed unmatched. Germline CDR1 and CDR2: MDHEN and SYDVKM. The CDR3: CASSSPGTSGRAYNEQFF. In DNA form, the CDR3 reads TGTGCCAGCAGTTCTCCCGGGACTAGCGGGAGGGCCTACAATGAGCAGTTCTTC.

The gene calls are TRBV7-9 and TRBJ1-1; no reliable D call. This CDR3 region has 14 residues. Trimming pared 4 bases from V and 1 base from J, leaving 10 bases between. Germline V gene data show CDR1 as SEHNR and CDR2 as FQNEAQ (reference sequence). CDR3 DNA: TGTGCCAGCAGCTCGGGCGCAGAGAACACTGAAGCTTTCTTT. The encoded protein is CASSSGAENTEAFF. Full variable domain (remainder filled in from reference TRBV7-9 and TRBJ1-1): DTGVSQNPRHKITKRGQNVTFRCDPISEHNRLYWYRQTLGQGPEFLTYFQNEAQLEKSRLLSDRFSAERPKGSFSTLEIQRTEQGDSAMYLCASSSGAENTEAFFGQGTRLTVV.

CDR3 nucleotides: TGTGCCAGCACACCGGAGGGGACACCGAGGGAGACCCAGTACTTC. As protein: CASTPEGTPRETQYF. The V gene is TRBV2, the J gene TRBJ2-5; D is perhaps TRBD1 or TRBD2 (6 bases each). With 7 bases removed from V and 5 bases from J, the gap between germline ends came to 20 bases. The CDR3 has 15 amino acids. Per germline, CDR1 SNHLY and CDR2 FYNNEI.

V and J are TRBV10-2 and TRBJ1-2, with a weak D call TRBD1 (5 bases). Germline V CDR1 and CDR2: WSHSY, SAAADI. V was clipped by 0 bases and J by 8 bases, with 13 bases between them. There are 14 residues in the CDR3. CDR3 in DNA: TGCGCCAGCAGTGAGTCGAGGACAAACCGCGGCTACACCTTC. Translating gives CASSESRTNRGYTF.

For the CDR3, the DNA is TGTGCCAGCAGTCCCCTCCAGGTGATTGGCTACACCTTC. It yields the protein CASSPLQVIGYTF. This chain joins TRBV27 and TRBJ1-2; D uncertain. Germline V CDR1 and CDR2: MNHEY, SMNVEV (reference sequence). V was pared by 5 bases and J by 7 bases, with 14 bases between. CDR3 length equals 13 residues.